What follows are 15 T cell receptor beta chains derived from one specimen sequenced in a study of blood T cell repertoires in COVID-19. Libraries were prepared by immunoSEQ multiplex PCR; TCRdb keeps only in-frame clonotypes and omits some of them. The sample yields roughly 100,000 clones, around four fifths seen once. Sequenced input: peripheral blood. These receptors all come from a man aged 55-75 years with active or convalescent COVID-19.

The chain has TRBV27 and TRBJ1-1; 10 bases line up with TRBD1. The length of the CDR3 is 15 residues. V dropped 2 bases and J dropped 11; count of bases not matched to a gene: 11. The V gene's germline CDR1 is MNHEY and CDR2 SMNVEV (reference sequence). CDR3 residues: CASSLRDRGRGQAFF. CDR3 nucleotides: TGTGCCAGCAGTTTACGGGACAGGGGCCGCGGGCAGGCTTTCTTT.

The V and J genes are TRBV27 and TRBJ2-1, with TRBD2 matching over 12 bases. Per the germline V gene, CDR1 is MNHEY and CDR2 is SMNVEV (reference sequence). The CDR3 sequence is 16 residues long. V was clipped by 5 bases and J by 1 base; unmatched bases: 3. CDR3 sequence: CASSPLAGGSYNEQFF. In nucleotides, the CDR3 is TGTGCCAGCAGTCCTCTAGCGGGAGGGTCCTACAATGAGCAGTTCTTC.

The rearrangement uses TRBV6-5 and TRBJ2-3, with a weak D call TRBD2 (6 bases). V dropped 2 bases and J dropped 3 bases, with 15 bases sitting between them. The CDR3 loop spans 16 amino acids. Germline-derived CDR1 and CDR2 are MNHEY and SVGAGI. CDR3 coding DNA: TGTGCCAGCAGTTACGGGGCGCAGGGAGGTACAGATACGCAGTATTTT. It encodes CASSYGAQGGTDTQYF.

The chain couples TRBV28 to TRBJ1-2; a possible D gene is TRBD1 (5 bases). Trimming cost V 2 bases and J 2 bases, with 9 bases left between them. The CDR3 covers 14 residues. The germline V gene has CDR1 MDHEN and CDR2 SYDVKM. The CDR3 nucleotides are TGTGCCAGCAGTTTAATGGGGCGGAACTATGGCTACACCTTC. This encodes CASSLMGRNYGYTF.

This rearrangement joins TRBV27 to TRBJ1-1; D possibly corresponds to TRBD1 (5 bases). CDR3 length: 11 amino acids. Looked up from germline, CDR1 is MNHEY and CDR2 is SMNVEV (reference sequence). V lost 6 bases and J lost 7, with 9 bases in between. CDR3 sequence reads: CASRNRFEAFF. Here the CDR3 DNA reads TGTGCCAGCAGGAACAGGTTTGAAGCTTTCTTT.

This chain uses TRBV19 with TRBJ1-5; unclear D gene. Trimming pared 4 bases from V and 7 bases from J, leaving 11 bases between. Germline CDR1 is LNHDA and CDR2 is SQIVND (reference sequence). This CDR3 has 13 amino acids. CDR3 protein: CASSNRGRQPQHF. The CDR3, as DNA: TGTGCCAGTAGTAACCGGGGAAGACAGCCCCAGCATTTT.

This clone was found once. J is TRBJ1-2 and V is TRBV5-4; 7 positions agree with TRBD1. V shed 4 bases and J 12 bases; nucleotides not matched to a gene: 9. Germline CDR1 is SGHNT and CDR2 is YYREEE (reference sequence). The CDR3 is 12 residues long. The CDR3 region is CASSPGTDFHTF. Here the CDR3 DNA reads TGTGCCAGCAGCCCGGGGACAGACTTTCACACCTTC.

This chain links TRBV3-1 (or the pseudogene TRBV3-2) with TRBJ2-4; D unclear. Germline V gene lookup returns CDR1 LGHDT and CDR2 YNNKEL (reference sequence). CDR3 length: 15 amino acids. Between the trimmed V and J ends, which lost 5 bases and 0 bases, there was a span of 11 bases. CDR3 amino acids: CASSSLARAKNIQYF. Here the CDR3 DNA reads TGTGCCAGCAGCTCATTGGCCCGAGCCAAAAACATTCAGTACTTC.

The V and J genes are TRBV28 and TRBJ1-1; the D gene is possibly TRBD1 (5 bases). This CDR3 spans 15 amino acids. V lost 2 bases and J lost 0, with 10 bases in between. In germline, CDR1 is MDHEN, CDR2 SYDVKM. The CDR3 loop is CASSLIGHMNTEAFF. DNA for the CDR3: TGTGCCAGCAGTTTAATCGGACATATGAACACTGAAGCTTTCTTT.

The chain carries TRBV5-1 and TRBJ2-1, with 12 bases fitting TRBD2. CDR3 length equals 17 residues. J lost 7 bases, V lost 4 bases, and 12 bases had no gene match. The germline gives CDR1 SGHRS, CDR2 YFSETQ. The CDR3 DNA is TGCGCCAGCAGCCCACCCCTAGCGGGAGGGCCGTGGAATGAGCAGTTCTTC. It translates to CASSPPLAGGPWNEQFF.

V gene TRBV7-9 combines with J gene TRBJ2-1, with TRBD2 matching over 8 bases. This CDR3 has 18 residues. The junction had 14 bases not matched to a gene; V was cut back by 1 base and J by 6 bases. Germline V gene sequence: CDR1 SEHNR, CDR2 FQNEAQ (reference sequence). CDR3 protein: CASSLGSSGPTMLNEQFF. CDR3 nucleotides: TGTGCCAGCAGCTTAGGGTCTAGCGGGCCGACTATGCTCAATGAGCAGTTCTTC. Using reference TRBV7-9 and TRBJ2-1 for the parts outside the CDR3, the full variable domain is DTGVSQNPRHKITKRGQNVTFRCDPISEHNRLYWYRQTLGQGPEFLTYFQNEAQLEKSRLLSDRFSAERPKGSFSTLEIQRTEQGDSAMYLCASSLGSSGPTMLNEQFFGPGTRLTVL.

The chain carries TRBV5-5 and TRBJ2-7; 9 bases fit TRBD1. V lost 0 bases and J lost 2; bases outside the gene matches: 6. This CDR3 spans 16 amino acids. Germline loops: CDR1 SGHKS, CDR2 YYEKEE (reference sequence). The DNA of the CDR3 is TGTGCCAGCAGCTTGGCCCCGACAGGGGGGGCCTACGAGCAGTACTTC. It specifies CASSLAPTGGAYEQYF.

This chain joins TRBV7-9 and TRBJ2-2; TRBD2 might be the D (5 bases). The germline V gene encodes CDR1 SEHNR and CDR2 FQNEAQ (reference sequence). Trimming removed 2 bases from V and 5 bases from J, with 15 bases in between. This CDR3 comprises 16 residues. The CDR3 DNA is TGTGCCAGCAGCTTACCGGGAAGGTTGGGGACCGGGGAGCTGTTTTTT. Translated, it gives CASSLPGRLGTGELFF. The full variable domain, completed using reference TRBV7-9 and TRBJ2-2, is DTGVSQNPRHKITKRGQNVTFRCDPISEHNRLYWYRQTLGQGPEFLTYFQNEAQLEKSRLLSDRFSAERPKGSFSTLEIQRTEQGDSAMYLCASSLPGRLGTGELFFGEGSRLTVL.

The genes are TRBV4-2 and TRBJ1-1; tentative D call: TRBD1 (6 bases). CDR1 and CDR2 (germline): LGHNA, YNFKEQ. V dropped 4 bases and J dropped 0 bases, with 9 bases sitting between them. The CDR3 contains 14 residues. The CDR3 loop is CASSPTGMNTEAFF. CDR3 nucleotide sequence: TGTGCCAGCAGCCCAACAGGGATGAACACTGAAGCTTTCTTT.

The rearrangement joins TRBV29-1 to TRBJ1-1, with 7 positions matching TRBD1. Trimming removed 4 bases from V and 5 bases from J; junction bases left unmatched: 10. The CDR3 runs 14 residues. CDR1 is SQVTM and CDR2 is ANQGSEA in the germline V gene. The DNA for the CDR3 is TGCAGCGTTGCGGCTACAGGGGCAGGGACTGAAGCTTTCTTT. The encoded protein is CSVAATGAGTEAFF.